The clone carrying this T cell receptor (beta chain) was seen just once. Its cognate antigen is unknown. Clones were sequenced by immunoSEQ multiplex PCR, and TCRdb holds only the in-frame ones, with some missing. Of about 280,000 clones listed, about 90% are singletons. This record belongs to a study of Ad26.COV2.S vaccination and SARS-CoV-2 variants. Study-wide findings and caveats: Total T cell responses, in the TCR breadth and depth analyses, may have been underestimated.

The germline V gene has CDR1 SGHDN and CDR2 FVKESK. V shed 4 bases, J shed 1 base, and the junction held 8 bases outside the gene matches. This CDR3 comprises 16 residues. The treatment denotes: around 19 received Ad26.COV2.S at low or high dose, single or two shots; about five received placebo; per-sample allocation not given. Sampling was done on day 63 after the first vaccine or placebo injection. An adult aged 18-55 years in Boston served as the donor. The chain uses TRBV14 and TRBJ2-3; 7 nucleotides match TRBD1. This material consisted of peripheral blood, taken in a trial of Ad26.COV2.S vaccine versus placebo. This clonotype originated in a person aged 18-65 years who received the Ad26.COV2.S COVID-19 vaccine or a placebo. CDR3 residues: CASSRLSTGGTDTQYF. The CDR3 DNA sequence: TGTGCCAGCAGCCGCCTCTCAACAGGGGGCACAGATACGCAGTATTTT.